A selection of T cell receptor beta chains follows, all from one sample in a study of cytomegalovirus exposure and HLA in healthy donors. Using immunoSEQ multiplex PCR, the repertoire was profiled, and TCRdb retains in-frame clones only, with some absent. Of 150,000 or so clones detected, about three quarters appear once; the ten largest clones hold roughly an eighth. Sequenced: PBMCs. These receptors came from a man aged 35 to 55 in good health and CMV-seropositive. CDR3s include the opening cysteine and the closing phenylalanine or tryptophan. Each record gives: J gene, clone size, V gene, D gene, CDR3 DNA, CDR3 protein. The D gene is left open where the match is weak. Only part of the rows carry a size: once, few, many, or a class if the clone is expanded.

J: TRBJ1-5; size: NA; V: TRBV7-9; D: NA; DNA: TGTGCCAGCAGCTCCTCAGGGGCGGGCAATCAGCCCCAGCATTTT; CDR3: CASSSSGAGNQPQHF
J: TRBJ2-7; size: NA; V: TRBV6-5; D: TRBD1; DNA: TGTGCCAGCGGACAGGGGACCTACGAGCAGTACTTC; CDR3: CASGQGTYEQYF
J: TRBJ1-1; size: NA; V: TRBV5-1; D: NA; DNA: TGCGCCAGCAGCTTGGAGGGCAGGGTGAACACTGAAGCTTTCTTT; CDR3: CASSLEGRVNTEAFF
J: TRBJ1-2; size: once; V: TRBV25-1; D: NA; DNA: TGTGCCAGCAGTGACGGACAGCGACCCTATGGCTACACCTTC; CDR3: CASSDGQRPYGYTF
J: TRBJ2-1; size: NA; V: TRBV27; D: NA; DNA: TGTGCCAGCAGTTTATCGATAGTTAGCTCCTACAATGAGCAGTTCTTC; CDR3: CASSLSIVSSYNEQFF
J: TRBJ2-7; size: once; V: TRBV6-5; D: NA; DNA: TGTGCCAGCAGCGAACGCGCCATTGCGAGCGAGCAGTACTTC; CDR3: CASSERAIASEQYF
J: TRBJ2-7; size: NA; V: TRBV11-1; D: TRBD2; DNA: TGTGCCAGCAGCTTTAGCGGGACCTCCTACGAGCAGTACTTC; CDR3: CASSFSGTSYEQYF
J: TRBJ2-7; size: NA; V: TRBV5-5; D: TRBD1; DNA: TGTGCCAGCAGCTTGTACCCGGGACAGGGGTACGAGCAGTACTTC; CDR3: CASSLYPGQGYEQYF
J: TRBJ2-3; size: NA; V: TRBV6-1; D: TRBD2; DNA: TGTGCCAGCAGCAGTAGCGGGAGACCAGATACGCAGTATTTT; CDR3: CASSSSGRPDTQYF
J: TRBJ1-1; size: NA; V: TRBV7-3; D: TRBD1; DNA: TGTGCCAGCAGCTCCCAGGGGGCAACTGAAGCTTTCTTT; CDR3: CASSSQGATEAFF
J: TRBJ1-1; size: NA; V: TRBV15; D: TRBD1; DNA: TGTGCCACCAGCAGGACGGTGACAGGGGGCGCGAGGAACACTGAAGCTTTCTTT; CDR3: CATSRTVTGGARNTEAFF
J: TRBJ2-5; size: NA; V: TRBV7-6; D: TRBD2; DNA: TGTGCCAGCAGCACCCATACGCGGGAGCAGTACTTC; CDR3: CASSTHTREQYF
J: TRBJ2-3; size: NA; V: TRBV4-3; D: TRBD2; DNA: TGCGCCAGCAGCCAAGAAGGGCGGGGGTTCACAGATACGCAGTATTTT; CDR3: CASSQEGRGFTDTQYF
J: TRBJ1-4; size: NA; V: TRBV19; D: NA; DNA: TGTGCCAGTAGTATCGACGGGGGGGGTGAAAAACTGTTTTTT; CDR3: CASSIDGGGEKLFF
J: TRBJ2-2; size: NA; V: TRBV29-1; D: NA; DNA: TGCAGCGCTCTACAGGGCGGGACCGGGGAGCTGTTTTTT; CDR3: CSALQGGTGELFF